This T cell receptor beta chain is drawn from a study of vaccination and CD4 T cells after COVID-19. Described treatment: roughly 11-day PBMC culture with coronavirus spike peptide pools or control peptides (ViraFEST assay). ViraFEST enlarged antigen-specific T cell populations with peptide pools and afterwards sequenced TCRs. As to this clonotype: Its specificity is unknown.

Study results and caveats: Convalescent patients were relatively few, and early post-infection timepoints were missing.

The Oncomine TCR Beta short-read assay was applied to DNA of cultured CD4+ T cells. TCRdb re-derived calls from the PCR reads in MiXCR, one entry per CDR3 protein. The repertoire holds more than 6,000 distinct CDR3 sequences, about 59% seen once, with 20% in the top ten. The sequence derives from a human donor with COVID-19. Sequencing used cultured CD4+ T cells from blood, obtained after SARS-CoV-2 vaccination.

CDR3 DNA: TGTGCCAGCACCTCCCCCCCAGGCAGGTGGGGCTACACCTTC. It specifies CASTSPPGRWGYTF. The rearrangement links TRBV7-4 to TRBJ1-2, with unresolved D. V gave up 7 bases and J gave up 8 bases, with 20 bases separating them. The CDR3 sequence is 14 residues long. Germline loops: CDR1 SGHVT, CDR2 SQSDAQ. The whole variable domain, filled in from reference TRBV7-4 and TRBJ1-2, reads GAGVSQSPRYKVAKRGRDVALRCDSISGHVTLYWYRQTLGQGSEVLTYSQSDAQRDKSGRPSGRFSAERPERSVSTLKIQRTEQGDSAVYLCASTSPPGRWGYTFGSGTRLTVV.